This T cell receptor (beta chain) was captured in a study of blood T cell repertoires in COVID-19. Turning to the study itself: COVID-19 samples, acute and convalescent, were from the United States, Italy and Spain.

The method was immunoSEQ multiplex PCR; TCRdb's version includes in-frame clones alone and lacks a portion of them. The repertoire has approximately 410,000 clones, 86% of them found once; the top ten carry over 1.1%. CDR1 is MNHEY and CDR2 is SVGAGI in the germline V gene. Trimming took 6 bases from V and 0 from J, leaving 12 bases between them. This CDR3 is built from 15 residues. Sample: peripheral blood. The rearrangement joins TRBV6-5 to TRBJ1-3; D is ambiguous. The origin of this receptor is a woman aged 25 to 39 with active or convalescent COVID-19. DNA for the CDR3: TGTGCCAGCAGACTCCTAACGAACTCTGGAAACACCATATATTTT. Amino acids: CASRLLTNSGNTIYF.